Shown below are 18 T cell receptor beta chains from a single sample sequenced in a study of shared clonotypes between healthy human individuals. This table comes from immunoSEQ multiplex PCR, and its TCRdb copy is limited to in-frame clones, with some not included. Here the sample spans about 990,000 clones, around three quarters being singletons. What was sequenced was memory CD4+ T cells from PBMCs. Subset described: CD45RA-negative fraction. All receptors derive from a man between 18 and 35 years old in good health. Some clones in this sample may be carry-over from other donors' samples.

The gene calls are TRBV11-2 and TRBJ2-7; tentative D call: TRBD1 (6 bases). The CDR3 contains 14 residues. Trimming took off 5 bases at V and 4 bases at J, with 15 bases between the two ends. Germline CDR1 reads SGHAT; CDR2 reads FQNNGV. CDR3 sequence (DNA): TGTGCCAGCAGCCTAGGGGGTGCATTATACGAGCAGTACTTC. Encoded protein: CASSLGGALYEQYF. The whole variable domain, remainder taken from reference TRBV11-2 and TRBJ2-7, is EAGVAQSPRYKIIEKRQSVAFWCNPISGHATLYWYQQILGQGPKLLIQFQNNGVVDDSQLPKDRFSAERLKGVDSTLKIQPAKLEDSAVYLCASSLGGALYEQYFGPGTRLTVT.

A few counts support this clone. A much larger clonotype is one base distant, so this may be a read error. In the same sample, other DNA sequences code for this CDR3. This chain joins TRBV6-1 and TRBJ2-1, with TRBD1 identical over 8 bases. V dropped 6 bases and J dropped 9; count of bases not matched to a gene: 10. CDR1 and CDR2 (germline): MNHNS, SASEGT. This CDR3 is 14 amino acids long. DNA of the CDR3: TGTGCCAGCAGCGAGCGACAGGGGACAAGTGAGCAGTTCTTC. Its translation: CASSERQGTSEQFF.

The rearrangement uses TRBV5-1 and TRBJ2-2; 12 bases map to TRBD2. This CDR3 is built from 17 residues. V lost 3 bases to trimming and J lost 5 bases; unmatched junction nucleotides: 8. The germline gives CDR1 SGHRS, CDR2 YFSETQ. The CDR3 region is CASSSLAGGPFTGELFF. Written as DNA, the CDR3 is TGCGCCAGCAGCTCTCTAGCGGGAGGGCCGTTTACCGGGGAGCTGTTTTTT.

The chain links TRBV2 to TRBJ2-1; D perhaps matches TRBD1 (6 bases). The CDR3 runs to 12 residues. Trimming took 6 bases from V and 7 from J, leaving 10 bases between them. Germline V gives CDR1 SNHLY, CDR2 FYNNEI. CDR3 protein: CASSNQGNEQFF. In nucleotides, the CDR3 is TGTGCCAGCAGCAACCAGGGGAATGAGCAGTTCTTC.

This chain joins TRBV6-5 and TRBJ1-3; D is unresolved. Germline V gives CDR1 MNHEY, CDR2 SVGAGI. With 6 bases removed from V and 4 bases from J, the gap between germline ends came to 13 bases. The CDR3 sequence is 14 residues long. CDR3 nucleotides: TGTGCCAGCAGCGGGAGGTCGCAAGGAAACACCATATATTTT. This encodes CASSGRSQGNTIYF.

The chain combines TRBV6-5 with TRBJ2-6; D is unclear. Germline values: CDR1 MNHEY, CDR2 SVGAGI. The CDR3 sequence is 13 residues long. Between the trimmed V and J ends, which lost 4 bases and 4 bases, there was a span of 5 bases. The chain's CDR3 is CASSSPGANVLTF. The CDR3 DNA follows: TGTGCCAGCAGTTCGCCCGGGGCCAACGTCCTGACTTTC.

J is TRBJ1-6 and V is TRBV28; TRBD1 is a possible D gene (6 bases). The CDR3 totals 13 residues. Trimming took off 8 bases at V and 11 bases at J, with 16 bases between the two ends. Germline lookup yields CDR1 MDHEN and CDR2 SYDVKM. In DNA, the CDR3 is TGTGCCAGCGGGCGGGCAGGGGTTGCACCCCTCCACTTT. It specifies CASGRAGVAPLHF.

The J gene is TRBJ2-3, the V gene TRBV7-9; tentatively, D is TRBD1 (5 bases). CDR1 is SEHNR and CDR2 is FQNEAQ in the germline V gene (reference sequence). V shed 5 bases and J shed 4 bases, with 19 bases lying between them. The CDR3 is made up of 16 amino acids. CDR3 protein: CASSPRQRVQSDTQYF. The CDR3 nucleotides read TGTGCCAGCAGCCCTAGACAGAGAGTACAATCAGATACGCAGTATTTT.

The chain uses TRBV7-9 and TRBJ1-2; D remains ambiguous. CDR1 is SEHNR and CDR2 is FQNEAQ in the germline V gene (reference sequence). Trimming took 5 bases from V and 6 from J, leaving 10 bases between them. This CDR3 contains 12 residues. The CDR3 nucleotides are TGTGCCAGCAGCGAGAGTGGGAATGGCTACACCTTC. Its protein is CASSESGNGYTF.

The rearrangement joins TRBV28 to TRBJ1-4; no firm D call. Per germline, CDR1 MDHEN and CDR2 SYDVKM. The CDR3 totals 16 residues. The V end was cut by 4 bases, the J end by 7 bases, with 19 bases between. The CDR3 DNA follows: TGTGCCAGCAGTTCTCCTTCAGGCTCCGTGGGTGAAAAACTGTTTTTT. Its protein product is CASSSPSGSVGEKLFF.

This clone was picked up a small number of times. The V and J genes are TRBV2 and TRBJ1-1; 10 nucleotides agree with TRBD1. The germline V gene has CDR1 SNHLY and CDR2 FYNNEI. The CDR3 length is 12 residues. V gave up 6 bases and J gave up 10 bases; unmatched junction bases: 5. Written as DNA, the CDR3 is TGTGCCAGCAGGGGACAGGGGTTCGGAGCTTTCTTT. Translating gives CASRGQGFGAFF.

V and J are TRBV5-6 and TRBJ2-2; D is ambiguous. The CDR3 has 11 amino acids. Trimming left V 1 base short and J 11 bases short, with 6 bases between. Germline CDR1 reads SGHDT; CDR2 reads YYEEEE. Here the CDR3 reads CASSLHRELFF. CDR3 DNA: TGTGCCAGCAGCTTGCATCGCGAGCTGTTTTTT.

This sequence joins TRBV7-9 and TRBJ2-3; D not resolved. The CDR3 is made up of 14 amino acids. Trimming took off 2 bases at V and 1 base at J, with 7 bases between the two ends. Germline CDR1 is SEHNR and CDR2 is FQNEAQ (reference sequence). The CDR3 DNA is TGTGCCAGCAGCTTAATGGCGGGCACAGATACGCAGTATTTT. As protein: CASSLMAGTDTQYF.

This chain uses TRBV28 with TRBJ2-7, with D possibly called TRBD1 or TRBD2 (5 bases each). The CDR3 runs 12 residues. V shed 8 bases and J shed 3 bases, with 11 bases lying between them. The V gene's germline CDR1 is MDHEN and CDR2 SYDVKM. Here the CDR3 reads CASVRDGYEQYF. DNA for the CDR3: TGTGCCAGCGTACGGGACGGCTACGAGCAGTACTTC.

The chain has TRBV5-4 and TRBJ2-6, with D perhaps TRBD2 (5 bases). CDR3 length: 16 residues. Deletions cut 3 bases from V and 2 bases from J, with 12 bases between. Per the germline V gene, CDR1 is SGHNT and CDR2 is YYREEE (reference sequence). The CDR3 loop is CASSSGGGPGANVLTF. The CDR3 DNA is TGTGCCAGCAGCTCGGGTGGAGGCCCTGGGGCCAACGTCCTGACTTTC.

V and J are TRBV7-8 and TRBJ2-2; TRBD2 aligns across 7 bases. V lost 3 bases and J lost 4; bases outside the gene matches: 8. The CDR3 spans 16 residues. Germline V gene data show CDR1 as SGHVS and CDR2 as FQNEAQ. The CDR3 spells CASSFDLAAITGELFF. The CDR3 DNA reads as TGTGCCAGCAGCTTCGACCTAGCGGCAATCACCGGGGAGCTGTTTTTT. Full variable domain (outside the CDR3, taken from reference TRBV7-8 and TRBJ2-2): GAGVSQSPRYKVAKRGQDVALRCDPISGHVSLFWYQQALGQGPEFLTYFQNEAQLDKSGLPSDRFFAERPEGSVSTLKIQRTQQEDSAVYLCASSFDLAAITGELFFGEGSRLTVL.

The rearrangement joins TRBV5-1 to TRBJ2-5; D is unclear. Trimming removed 5 bases from V and 4 bases from J, with 9 bases in between. Germline lookup yields CDR1 SGHRS and CDR2 YFSETQ. This CDR3 spans 12 amino acids. The CDR3 coding sequence is TGCGCCAGCAGGGGCATAGGAGAGACCCAGTACTTC. Protein: CASRGIGETQYF.

J is TRBJ2-5 and V is TRBV5-6, with D perhaps being TRBD1 or TRBD2 (6 bases each). The ends were cut back, 0 bases at V and 5 bases at J, with 8 bases in the middle. The CDR3 runs 13 residues. Germline CDR1 SGHDT, CDR2 YYEEEE. CDR3 in DNA: TGTGCCAGCAGCTTGGCCGGGGGCGAGACCCAGTACTTC. This encodes CASSLAGGETQYF. Full variable domain (missing parts from reference TRBV5-6 and TRBJ2-5): DAGVTQSPTHLIKTRGQQVTLRCSPKSGHDTVSWYQQALGQGPQFIFQYYEEEERQRGNFPDRFSGHQFPNYSSELNVNALLLGDSALYLCASSLAGGETQYFGPGTRLLVL.